The clone carrying this T cell receptor beta chain occurred once. This specimen includes other DNA sequences encoding the same CDR3. This sample was included in a study of shared clonotypes between healthy human individuals. Original processing notes: ImmunoSEQ gave junction-only sequences without quality scores, so filtering differed. Sequencing was performed with immunoSEQ multiplex PCR; in TCRdb, only in-frame clones are kept and a portion is missing. V and J calls and clone size are as listed in that table; D and trimming were resolved from the DNA. The sample shows about 2.1 million clones, approximately 94% of them seen only once. Germline CDR1 and CDR2: MNHEY and SMNVEV (reference sequence). V lost 3 bases, J lost 0 bases, and 6 bases lay in between. The CDR3 has 14 amino acids. Selected positively for CCR7 and CD45RO-negative, naive CD8 cells excluded terminally differentiated effector memory CD45RA+ cells.

The clonotype originates from a man between 18 and 29 years old in good health. Some clones in this sample may be carry-over from other donors' samples. V usage is TRBV27 and J usage is TRBJ2-1; unclear D gene. Sequences were obtained from naive CD8+ T cells from PBMCs. The CDR3 region is CASSFIGSYNEQFF. Written as DNA, the CDR3 is TGTGCCAGCAGTTTCATAGGCTCCTACAATGAGCAGTTCTTC.